This T cell receptor beta chain was sequenced in a study of T cells in Graves' hyperthyroidism and ophthalmopathy (dated by TCRdb to the late 2010s). General notes on the study: To identify TCR V-J signatures that set the groups apart, the researchers used a discovery cohort of 100 patients, made up of 43 with Graves' ophthalmopathy and 55 to 65 with stable Graves' hyperthyroidism. Once sampling was done, hyperthyroidism patients were given methimazole at a starting dose of 30 mg daily, whereas ophthalmopathy patients were given high-dose intravenous methylprednisolone. The paper describes TCR Vbeta CDR3 sequencing of 120 to 150 peripheral blood samples, made up of approximately 40 ophthalmopathy patients, roughly 80 hyperthyroidism patients and 17 progressor patients. An independent validation cohort of under 20 hyperthyroidism patients and some 15 patients who later progressed to ophthalmopathy tested prospective prediction of ophthalmopathy. The roughly 91 discovery patients were randomly divided into training and test sets at a 7:3 ratio. In addition, the study compared T-cell repertoires in thyroid tissue and in blood from six Graves' hyperthyroidism patients. Beyond this particular receptor, the publication reports: Sample size was not statistically predetermined, and blinding of investigators to group allocation was not performed. During validation, the model predicted progression to ophthalmopathy a median of roughly 7.1 months ahead of onset, with 60% to 71% sensitivity and roughly 72% specificity. Blood samples also contained most of the expanded thyroid clonotypes (frequency above 0.001), which suggests that blood repertoires may reflect thyroid immune responses. A 13 V-J signature model separated ophthalmopathy from stable hyperthyroidism, with around 91% sensitivity and about 81% specificity in cross-validation and 80%/75% in testing.

A patient counted as having stable Graves' hyperthyroidism if no progression to ophthalmopathy occurred over 18 months of follow-up. Hyperthyroidism patients were newly diagnosed, had a disease duration of under 2 months, and were aged 18 to 65 years. Exclusion was applied to patients with uncontrolled infections, other autoimmune diseases, pregnancy or lactation. Diagnoses were established on the basis of clinical symptoms, serum thyroxine and TRAb, thyroid ultrasound, and orbital computed tomography. Trizol reagent was used to extract total RNA, and RNA quality was then checked on an Agilent 2100 Bioanalyzer. The CDR3 holds 15 amino acids from the cysteine to the phenylalanine. Only the CDR3 DNA stays, 45 bases, in frame from base 1. From a lookup of the germline V gene (reference sequence), CDR1 and CDR2 are LGHDT and YNNKEL. Trimming at the junction amounts to 0 bases on V and 6 bases on J, and the germline ends lie 12 bases apart.

Amplification of TCR beta CDR3 regions was carried out from RNA transcripts. The TCR CDR3 was subjected to a first round of RT-PCR using the HTBI primer set and the Qiagen OneStep RT-PCR kit. The libraries were constructed in a second round of multiplex PCR and then size-selected and purified. Libraries were sequenced paired-end with 100 bp reads on an Illumina HiSeq2000. On the authors' methods: SOAPnuke was used to process the raw data, removing reads that contained adapters or uncalled bases, had a mean Phred below 15, or lacked an exact match to the constant primer or identifier. COPE v1.2.5 was used to merge high-quality paired reads, and clonotypes were defined as unique nucleotide sequences. MiTCR v1.1 was used to align clonotypes to the IMGT TRBV, TRBD and TRBJ reference segments. Only V-J combinations with frequency above 0.0001, covering 99% to 99.2% of repertoires, were analysed. The TCS score was defined as F50 (clonal expansion) divided by E x V (chaos), with BLOSUM62-based TCRdist calculated between CDR3 peptides within each V-J. Welch's t-statistics and random forest reduced just over 500 V-J features to 13, which were used in a naive Bayes classifier (R e1071). The similarity between thyroid and blood repertoires was quantified using the Morisita-Horn index. TCRdb passed the public sequencing reads through fastp at Q25 and MiXCR, retaining productive beta sequences. Entries that share a CDR3 protein sequence are merged under the most common genes and DNA. What appears here as the V and J calls and clone size reflects TCRdb's work, not the paper's. For this sample there are around 580,000 distinct CDR3 sequences; about half appear just once. Around 7.7% of the sample comes from the top ten.

This clonotype showed up many times. The clone's antigen remains unknown. Within one base of it there is no much larger clone, and no base qualities were kept. The clonotype comes from a woman between 18 and 30 years old with Graves' hyperthyroidism. The sample was peripheral blood or thyroid tissue (not recorded which). Here the chain combines TRBV3-1 and TRBJ1-5, with the D segment identity uncertain. The nucleotide sequence is given as TGTGCCAGCAGCCAAGATGTCTCAGTCCCTCAGCCCCAGCATTTT. This yields the protein CASSQDVSVPQPQHF.